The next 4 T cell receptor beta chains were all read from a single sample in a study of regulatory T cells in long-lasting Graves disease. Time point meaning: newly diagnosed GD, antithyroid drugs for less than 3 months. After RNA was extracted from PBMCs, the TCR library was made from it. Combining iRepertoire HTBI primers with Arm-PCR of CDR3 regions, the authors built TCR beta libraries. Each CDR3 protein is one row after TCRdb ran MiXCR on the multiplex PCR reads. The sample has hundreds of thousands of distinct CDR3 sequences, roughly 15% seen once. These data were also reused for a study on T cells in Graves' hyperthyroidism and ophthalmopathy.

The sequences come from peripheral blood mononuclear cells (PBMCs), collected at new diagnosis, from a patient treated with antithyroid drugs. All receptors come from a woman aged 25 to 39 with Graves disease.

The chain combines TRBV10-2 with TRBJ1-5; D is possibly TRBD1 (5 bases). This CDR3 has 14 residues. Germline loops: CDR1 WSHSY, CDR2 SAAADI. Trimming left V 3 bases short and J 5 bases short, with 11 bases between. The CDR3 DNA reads TGCGCCAGCAGTGATGGGGGGTGGCATCAGCCCCAGCATTTT. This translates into CASSDGGWHQPQHF.

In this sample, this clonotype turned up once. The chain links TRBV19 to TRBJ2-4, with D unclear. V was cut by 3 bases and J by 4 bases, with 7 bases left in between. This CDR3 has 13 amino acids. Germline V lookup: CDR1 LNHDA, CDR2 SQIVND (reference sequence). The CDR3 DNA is TGTGCCAGTAGTATTAACGATAAAAACATTCAGTACTTC. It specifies CASSINDKNIQYF. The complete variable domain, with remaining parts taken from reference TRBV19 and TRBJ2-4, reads DGGITQSPKYLFRKEGQNVTLSCEQNLNHDAMYWYRQDPGQGLRLIYYSQIVNDFQKGDIAEGYSVSREKKESFPLTVTSAQKNPTAFYLCASSINDKNIQYFGAGTRLSVL.

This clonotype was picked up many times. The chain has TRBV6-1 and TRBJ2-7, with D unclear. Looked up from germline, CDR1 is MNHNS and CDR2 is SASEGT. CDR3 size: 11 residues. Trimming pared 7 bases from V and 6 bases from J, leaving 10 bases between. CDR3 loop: CASKQGREQYF. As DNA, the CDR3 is TGTGCCAGCAAACAAGGGCGCGAGCAGTACTTC.

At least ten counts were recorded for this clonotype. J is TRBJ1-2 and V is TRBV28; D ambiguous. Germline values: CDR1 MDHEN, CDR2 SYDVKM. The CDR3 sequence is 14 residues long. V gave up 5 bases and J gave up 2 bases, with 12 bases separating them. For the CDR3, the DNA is TGTGCCAGCAGTACGATGGAGGTGAACTATGGCTACACCTTC. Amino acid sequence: CASSTMEVNYGYTF.